One T cell receptor beta chain is described in this entry. TCRdb keeps only in-frame clones here, not all; method: immunoSEQ multiplex PCR. The sample records 40,000 to 65,000 clones, about 88% being singletons. The sample is drawn from a study of OX40 agonist ivuxolimab in advanced cancers. Across the whole study: Ivuxolimab doses were 0.01, 0.1, 0.3, 1.5, 3 or 10 mg/kg every 2 weeks. Averaging roughly 60 years in age, with a range of 23 to 79, the cohort was approximately 83% male. Three patients, one with hepatocellular carcinoma and two with cutaneous melanoma, responded partially.

The CDR3 is made up of 13 amino acids. With 2 bases removed from V and 3 bases from J, the gap between germline ends came to 9 bases. CDR1 and CDR2 from the germline V gene are SGHTS and YDEGEE. The sample consisted of CD4+ or CD8+ T cells sorted from blood, taken in a trial of the OX40 agonist ivuxolimab. The clonotype comes from an adult with an advanced solid tumor such as melanoma, head and neck, liver or kidney cancer. The rearrangement joins TRBV5-8 to TRBJ2-7; a possible D gene is TRBD2 (5 bases). This CDR3 is CASSFSGNYEQYF. The DNA of the CDR3 is TGTGCCAGCAGCTTCAGCGGAAACTACGAGCAGTACTTC.